This entry lists 8 T cell receptor beta chains sequenced from one sample in a study of neurological immune-mediated disorders. TCRdb itself ran the 5' RACE reads through MiXCR, one entry per CDR3 protein. The sample includes under 80,000 distinct CDR3 sequences, around 14% of them seen just once. The source material was PBMCs. These receptors were obtained from a woman in her forties or fifties in good health.

This clonotype was recorded many times. The chain joins TRBV20-1 to TRBJ1-5; a possible D gene is TRBD1 (6 bases). V was clipped by 4 bases and J by 5 bases, with 15 bases between them. Per germline, CDR1 DFQATT and CDR2 SNEGSKA (reference sequence). The CDR3 covers 14 residues. The CDR3 here is CSAIFPGDHQPQHF. For the CDR3, the DNA is TGCAGTGCTATTTTCCCAGGGGACCATCAGCCCCAGCATTTT.

This clonotype was seen at least ten times. The CDR3 is CSVHRGTGELFF. The CDR3 DNA reads as TGCAGCGTCCACAGGGGAACCGGGGAGCTGTTTTTT. The chain links TRBV29-1 to TRBJ2-2, with TRBD1 identical over 7 bases. Germline CDR1 SQVTM, CDR2 ANQGSEA. CDR3 size: 12 residues. Unmatched junction bases numbered 3, after V lost 6 bases and J lost 5 bases.

This clonotype was detected ten times or more. The chain recombines TRBV20-1 with TRBJ2-7; 12 positions match TRBD2. The CDR3 has 14 amino acids. V was pared by 6 bases and J by 4 bases, with 7 bases of the junction left unmatched. CDR1 is DFQATT, CDR2 SNEGSKA, per germline (reference sequence). This CDR3 is CSAATSGRGYEQYF. The CDR3 DNA follows: TGCAGTGCCGCGACTAGCGGGAGAGGGTACGAGCAGTACTTC.

This clonotype occurred many times. V usage is TRBV24-1 and J usage is TRBJ2-3; D possibly matches TRBD1 or TRBD2 (5 bases each). Between the trimmed V and J ends, which lost 4 bases and 2 bases, there was a span of 15 bases. The CDR3 is 16 amino acids. Germline V gives CDR1 KGHDR, CDR2 SFDVKD. The CDR3 nucleotides read TGTGCCACCAGTGAGCCCCCGGGACGAATCACAGATACGCAGTATTTT. Protein product: CATSEPPGRITDTQYF.

This clonotype has ten or more counts. The chain couples TRBV14 to TRBJ2-5; no firm D call. The germline V gene encodes CDR1 SGHDN and CDR2 FVKESK. Trimming took 4 bases from V and 9 from J, leaving 12 bases between them. The CDR3 is 12 residues long. CDR3 loop: CASSPDEWAQYF. DNA of the CDR3: TGTGCCAGCAGCCCGGACGAATGGGCCCAGTACTTC.

Ten or more counts support this clonotype. The chain couples TRBV5-1 to TRBJ1-1; D call uncertain. This CDR3 comprises 15 residues. Trimming shortened V by 2 bases and J by 3 bases, and 14 bases separated the two germline ends. Looked up from germline, CDR1 is SGHRS and CDR2 is YFSETQ. In nucleotides, the CDR3 is TGCGCCAGCAGCTTTGGGTCATCCAAAGACACTGAAGCTTTCTTT. Encoded protein: CASSFGSSKDTEAFF.

This clonotype was seen a few times. A read error may produce the germline difference seen at one junction end. The J gene is TRBJ2-1, the V gene TRBV11-2; 11 bases match TRBD2. The CDR3 has 15 amino acids. Germline loops: CDR1 SGHAT, CDR2 FQNNGV. CDR3: CASRLAGGVYNEQFF. In nucleotides, the CDR3 is TGTGCCAGCAGATTAGCGGGAGGGGTCTACAATGAGCAGTTCTTC.

This clonotype has a count of ten or more. The gene calls are TRBV27 and TRBJ1-4; no reliable D call. Germline V CDR1 and CDR2: MNHEY, SMNVEV (reference sequence). Trimming removed 4 bases from V and 4 bases from J, with 10 bases in between. CDR3 length equals 14 residues. The CDR3 DNA reads as TGTGCCAGCAGTTATGTGCCGGGTAATGAAAAACTGTTTTTT. Translation gives CASSYVPGNEKLFF.